These 11 T cell receptor beta chains share one sample of origin, sequenced in a study of spatial heterogeneity in lung cancer (dated by TCRdb to 2018 to 2020). The protocol used for the library was 5' RACE. Sequencing took place on a NextSeq 500. TCRdb cleaned the public reads at Q25 with fastp, built clones with MiXCR and kept in-frame beta chains. Identical CDR3 proteins give one entry, which carries the most common genes and DNA. The sample table contains approximately 11,000 distinct CDR3 sequences; only one count was recorded for 4% to 6% of them. The ten biggest clones cover around 11% of the sample. What the research found in general, with its limitations: The tumor nonsynonymous mutation count correlated with the number of expanded alpha and beta TCRs within the tumor.

This specimen's time point label, interpreted: sample taken at primary tumor resection. Antigens of these TCRs are unknown. The sample here was lung tumor tissue, taken at surgery. Source of these receptors: a male donor with early-stage non-small cell lung cancer.

The V and J genes are TRBV28 and TRBJ2-7; 10 bases align to TRBD2. Germline CDR1 MDHEN, CDR2 SYDVKM. V was clipped by 5 bases and J by 0 bases; unmatched bases: 13. The CDR3 runs to 18 residues. The DNA for the CDR3 is TGTGCCAGCAGTCAACGGGCCCTACTAGCGGGGCACTCCTACGAGCAGTACTTC. Translated: CASSQRALLAGHSYEQYF.

By its share, this clonotype is large. V and J are TRBV14 and TRBJ2-3; D is unclear. The V end was cut by 1 base, the J end by 3 bases, with 5 bases between. Germline V CDR1 and CDR2: SGHDN, FVKESK. This CDR3 is 13 amino acids long. The CDR3 reads CASSQVHTDTQYF. The DNA of the CDR3 is TGTGCCAGCAGCCAAGTTCATACAGATACGCAGTATTTT. Together with reference TRBV14 and TRBJ2-3, the CDR3 gives the full variable domain: EAGVTQFPSHSVIEKGQTVTLRCDPISGHDNLYWYRRVMGKEIKFLLHFVKESKQDESGMPNNRFLAERTGGTYSTLKVQPAELEDSGVYFCASSQVHTDTQYFGPGTRLTVL.

In the case of this clonotype: This may be a read error, as it is one base from a much larger clone. The chain couples TRBV6-5 to TRBJ1-5, with a tentative D call TRBD1 (6 bases). Germline CDR1 is MNHEY and CDR2 is SVGAGI. The CDR3 sequence is 15 residues long. Between the trimmed V and J ends, which lost 7 bases and 2 bases, there was a span of 15 bases. The chain's CDR3 is CASNPNKGGNQPQHF. For the CDR3, the DNA is TGTGCCAGCAACCCCAATAAGGGGGGCAATCAGCCCCAGCATTTT.

This clonotype was observed at least ten times. The chain is built from TRBV3-1 and TRBJ2-5, with D maybe TRBD1 (5 bases). The V and J ends lost 1 base and 2 bases respectively, with 11 bases between them. The CDR3 loop spans 15 amino acids. From germline, CDR1 is LGHDT and CDR2 YNNKEL (reference sequence). The CDR3 protein is CASSQAVRVQETQYF. CDR3 sequence (DNA): TGTGCCAGCAGCCAAGCAGTCAGGGTTCAAGAGACCCAGTACTTC.

This clonotype was detected ten times or more. This chain connects TRBV20-1 to TRBJ1-1; tentatively, D is TRBD1 (6 bases). The CDR3 consists of 13 residues. CDR1 and CDR2 (germline): DFQATT, SNEGSKA (reference sequence). V lost 6 bases, J lost 0 bases, and 11 bases lay in between. DNA of the CDR3: TGCAGTGCCAAGGGACACCTGAACACTGAAGCTTTCTTT. As protein: CSAKGHLNTEAFF.

This clonotype was seen repeatedly, ten times or more. The J gene is TRBJ1-1, the V gene TRBV18; no clear D gene. Trimming took off 11 bases at V and 0 bases at J, with 10 bases between the two ends. The germline V gene has CDR1 KGHSH and CDR2 LQKENI. This CDR3 spans 12 amino acids. CDR3 protein: CAARTMNTEAFF. CDR3 bases: TGTGCCGCCCGTACAATGAACACTGAAGCTTTCTTT.

This clonotype is medium-sized. V gene TRBV28 combines with J gene TRBJ1-6; TRBD1 matches at 10 bases. From germline, CDR1 is MDHEN and CDR2 SYDVKM. This CDR3 spans 15 amino acids. V was pared by 3 bases and J by 9 bases, with 5 bases of the junction left unmatched. CDR3 residues: CASSLGQGYRSPLHF. For the CDR3, the DNA is TGTGCCAGCAGTTTGGGACAGGGGTATCGTTCACCCCTCCACTTT.

The V call is TRBV20-1, the J call TRBJ2-7; tentatively, D is TRBD1 or TRBD2 (5 bases each). The V gene lost 5 bases and the J gene lost 3 bases, with 23 bases spanning the gap. CDR3 size: 16 residues. The germline V gene encodes CDR1 DFQATT and CDR2 SNEGSKA (reference sequence). CDR3 region: CSAAPLTGLGSYEQYF. The DNA for the CDR3 is TGCAGTGCTGCGCCCCTAACGGGGCTGGGCAGCTACGAGCAGTACTTC.

This clonotype was counted ten times or more. The chain combines TRBV3-1 with TRBJ1-1, with D possibly matching TRBD1 (5 bases). The germline V gene has CDR1 LGHDT and CDR2 YNNKEL (reference sequence). Trimming left V 4 bases short and J 4 bases short, with 19 bases between. The CDR3 consists of 16 residues. As DNA, the CDR3 is TGTGCCAGCAGCCGCGGGCAGGGCGTTGGGAGCACTGAAGCTTTCTTT. Residues: CASSRGQGVGSTEAFF.

This chain uses TRBV3-1 with TRBJ2-5; 8 bases fit TRBD2. CDR1 and CDR2 from the germline V gene are LGHDT and YNNKEL (reference sequence). Germline trimming cut 1 base from V and 5 bases from J; bases unmatched to any gene: 6. The CDR3 is 15 amino acids. CDR3 sequence reads: CASSQAEREYETQYF. CDR3 DNA sequence: TGTGCCAGCAGCCAAGCGGAGCGGGAGTATGAGACCCAGTACTTC.

CDR3 loop: CASSLGTREQGYTF. CDR3 nucleotides: TGTGCCAGCAGCTTAGGAACCAGGGAGCAGGGCTACACCTTC. The chain recombines TRBV13 with TRBJ1-2; a weak D match, TRBD1 (5 bases). The CDR3 is made up of 14 amino acids. The germline gives CDR1 PRHDT, CDR2 FYEKMQ (reference sequence). V was clipped by 0 bases and J by 8 bases, with 13 bases between them.